This T cell receptor (beta chain) was captured in a study of somatic mutations in cytotoxic T cells in rheumatoid arthritis (dated by TCRdb to about 2017). General notes on the study: Some V beta antibody-stained T-cell populations were flow-sorted on a FACSAria II or Sony SH800 at nearly 100% purity, and sorted V beta1+ cells also underwent TCRB sequencing. Median age was essentially the same in the patient group and the control group. Whether expanded CD8+ T-cell clones in untreated, newly diagnosed rheumatoid arthritis carry somatic mutations was the study question, and clonality was characterized with TCRB deep sequencing. For 60 to 80 rheumatoid arthritis patients and fewer than 25 healthy controls, TCRB deep sequencing was carried out.

About this clone itself: It has no known antigen specificity. Base qualities were left out, and no much larger clone turns up one base away.

Genomic DNA underwent TCRB CDR3 sequencing using the immunoSEQ assay. The authors processed their data as follows. Only productive TCRB rearrangements were included in the analyses. A clone was defined by a unique TCRB CDR3 sequence, and clonality was computed as a productive clonality index based on Shannon entropy. Repertoire overlap between two samples was calculated from the template counts of each clone relative to total templates per sample. V-gene usage measured by flow cytometry correlated with TCRB sequencing V-gene usage, with a Spearman r of less than 0.65. TCRdb provides this immuneACCESS table in a form limited to in-frame rearrangements. Some clones are lacking; in checked studies, under half of them reflect an unresolved V gene, and why the rest are absent is not known. Clone size and V and J calls were adopted from that table, with D and trimming inferred from the DNA. This sample lists 35,000 to 40,000 clones; under 85% were detected once. In total, the top ten clones hold roughly 3.1% of the sample.

With a median age of approximately 55 years (range roughly 20-80) and around 60% female, the healthy controls consisted of some 20 blood donors whose buffy coats were used. Positive magnetic bead selection on an AutoMACS was used to isolate CD4+ and CD8+ cells, with flow cytometry used to check purity. Isolation of peripheral blood mononuclear cells was done through Ficoll-Paque PLUS density gradient separation. DNA from CD4-enriched, CD8-enriched or PBMC samples was extracted using Nucleospin Tissue or Tissue XS kits and then quantified on a Qubit 2.0 fluorometer. Results and caveats for the whole study, not just this receptor: There was no significant difference in CD8+ T-cell clonality between rheumatoid arthritis patients and age-matched healthy controls. It was unknown which antigens the expanded CD8+ clones targeted, and their absence from virus-specific databases did not exclude viral specificity. The slight underrepresentation of TRBV07 in patients was not corrected for multiple comparisons. In patients, CD8+ clonality rose with age (Spearman r of about 0.51), which was not the case in healthy controls. In about an eighth of the roughly 60 patients, more than 20% of CD8+ cells belonged to the largest CD8+ clone, while several identical CD8+ TCRB sequences were shared between blood and synovial fluid.

From cysteine to phenylalanine, the CDR3 is 15 amino acids long. CDR3 DNA only is kept here, 45 bases in frame from base 1. V loses 0 bases, J loses 2 bases, and the germline ends lie 7 bases apart. CDR1 and CDR2 were assigned from the germline V gene as MNHEY and SVGAGI. Sequencing was carried out using CD8+ T cells sorted from blood. The chain couples TRBV6-5 to TRBJ2-2; the D gene identity is not certain. This sequence originates from a man aged 35 to 55 in good health. The sequenced DNA: TGTGCCAGCAGTTACTCGAGCCGTAACACCGGGGAGCTGTTTTTT. Its product reads: CASSYSSRNTGELFF.